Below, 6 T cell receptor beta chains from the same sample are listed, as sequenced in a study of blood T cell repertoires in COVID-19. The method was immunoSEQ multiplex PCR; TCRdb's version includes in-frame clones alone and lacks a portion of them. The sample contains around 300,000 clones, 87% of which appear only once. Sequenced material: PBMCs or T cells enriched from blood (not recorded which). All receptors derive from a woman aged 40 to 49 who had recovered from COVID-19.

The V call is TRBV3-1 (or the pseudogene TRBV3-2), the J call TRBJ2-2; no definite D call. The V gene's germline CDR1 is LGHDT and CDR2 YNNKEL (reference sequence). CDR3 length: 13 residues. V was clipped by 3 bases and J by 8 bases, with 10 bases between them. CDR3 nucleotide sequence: TGTGCCAGCAGCCAGGCAGCGTTTGGGGAGCTGTTTTTT. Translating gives CASSQAAFGELFF.

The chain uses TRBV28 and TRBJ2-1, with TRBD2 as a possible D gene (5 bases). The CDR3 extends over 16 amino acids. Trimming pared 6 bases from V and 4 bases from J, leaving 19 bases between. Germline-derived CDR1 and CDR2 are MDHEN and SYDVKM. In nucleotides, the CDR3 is TGTGCCAGCAGCCATACCCTCCCGGGATCGTACAATGAGCAGTTCTTC. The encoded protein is CASSHTLPGSYNEQFF.

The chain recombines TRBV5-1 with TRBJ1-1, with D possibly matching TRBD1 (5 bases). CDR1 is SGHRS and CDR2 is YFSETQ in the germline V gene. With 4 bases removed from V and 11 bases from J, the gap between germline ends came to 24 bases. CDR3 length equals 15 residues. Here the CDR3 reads CASSASGTESPGAFF. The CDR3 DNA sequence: TGCGCCAGCAGCGCTTCCGGTACGGAGAGCCCAGGGGCTTTCTTT.

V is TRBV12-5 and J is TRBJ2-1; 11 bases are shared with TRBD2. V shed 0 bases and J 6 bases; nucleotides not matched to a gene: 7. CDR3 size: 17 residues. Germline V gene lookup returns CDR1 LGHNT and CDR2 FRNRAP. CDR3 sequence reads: CASGLVQLAGGPNEQFF. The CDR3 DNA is TGTGCTAGTGGTTTGGTACAGTTAGCGGGAGGGCCCAATGAGCAGTTCTTC.

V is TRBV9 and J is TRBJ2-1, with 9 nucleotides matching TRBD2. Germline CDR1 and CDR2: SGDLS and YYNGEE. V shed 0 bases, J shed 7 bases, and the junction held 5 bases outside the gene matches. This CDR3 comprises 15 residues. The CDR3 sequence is CASSVEASGINEQFF. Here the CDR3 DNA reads TGTGCCAGCAGCGTAGAGGCTAGCGGGATTAATGAGCAGTTCTTC. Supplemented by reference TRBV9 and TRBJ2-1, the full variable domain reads DSGVTQTPKHLITATGQRVTLRCSPRSGDLSVYWYQQSLDQGLQFLIQYYNGEERAKGNILERFSAQQFPDLHSELNLSSLELGDSALYFCASSVEASGINEQFFGPGTRLTVL.

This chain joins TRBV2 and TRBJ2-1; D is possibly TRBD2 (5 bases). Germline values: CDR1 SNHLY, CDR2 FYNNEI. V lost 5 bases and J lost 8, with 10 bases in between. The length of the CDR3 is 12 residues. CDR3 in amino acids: CASSRLSDEQFF. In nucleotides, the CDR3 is TGTGCCAGCAGTAGACTAAGCGATGAGCAGTTCTTC. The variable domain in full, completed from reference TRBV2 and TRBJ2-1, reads EPEVTQTPSHQVTQMGQEVILRCVPISNHLYFYWYRQILGQKVEFLVSFYNNEISEKSEIFDDQFSVERPDGSNFTLKIRSTKLEDSAMYFCASSRLSDEQFFGPGTRLTVL.